Listed below are T cell receptor beta chains from one sample, sequenced in a study of T cells in Graves' hyperthyroidism and ophthalmopathy. TCRdb passed the multiplex PCR reads through MiXCR, listing each CDR3 protein once. The sample contains about 600,000 distinct CDR3 sequences, about 14% of which appear only once. The specimen was blood. Receptors were obtained from a woman between 45 and 65 years old with Graves' ophthalmopathy. Both conserved end residues are part of each CDR3. A D gene is named only where the DNA matches it firmly. Rows give clone size only sometimes, using once, few, many, or a class for an expanded clone.

TGTGCCAGCAGTTTAGTCCTTTCGCCACAGGCCTCGAATGAGCAGTTCTTC | CASSLVLSPQASNEQFF | NA | 17 | TRBJ2-1 | TRBV28 | many
TGCAGTGCTAGAGATTCCGAAACTAGCCCGAACACCGGGGAGCTGTTTTTT | CSARDSETSPNTGELFF | NA | 17 | TRBJ2-2 | TRBV20-1 | many
TGTGCCAGCAGCCCCCTTACAAGTGAGCAGTTCTTC | CASSPLTSEQFF | NA | 12 | TRBJ2-1 | TRBV7-9 | NA
TGTGCCAGCAGCTTTTTGGGGGAGTCCCCAGATACGCAGTATTTT | CASSFLGESPDTQYF | NA | 15 | TRBJ2-3 | TRBV7-9 | many
TGTGCCAGCAGCTTAGGGGCGGCAGGACCCCAAGAGACCCAGTACTTC | CASSLGAAGPQETQYF | NA | 16 | TRBJ2-5 | TRBV11-2 | many
TGTGCCAGCAGTTTATCCGGCCCACCGGGGACAGATACGCAGTATTTT | CASSLSGPPGTDTQYF | NA | 16 | TRBJ2-3 | TRBV28 | many
TGTGCCAGCAGCGTGAGGGCTAGCGGTTACAATGAGCAGTTCTTC | CASSVRASGYNEQFF | TRBD2 | 15 | TRBJ2-1 | TRBV9 | NA
TGTGCCAGCAGTTACATTGGACAGGGCTACGAGCAGTACTTC | CASSYIGQGYEQYF | TRBD1 | 14 | TRBJ2-7 | TRBV6-2/TRBV6-3 | NA
TGTGCCACCAGCAAGACAGGGGGCGGTCAGCCCCAGCATTTT | CATSKTGGGQPQHF | TRBD1 | 14 | TRBJ1-5 | TRBV15 | NA
TGTGCCAGCAGCCAAGATCTCGGAGGGAGTTGGGATACGCAGTATTTT | CASSQDLGGSWDTQYF | NA | 16 | TRBJ2-3 | TRBV4-2 | few
TGCGCCAGCAGCCAAGATTGGGGAACAGGGAACTATGGCTACACCTTC | CASSQDWGTGNYGYTF | NA | 16 | TRBJ1-2 | TRBV4-3 | many
TGCGCCAGCAGCAATACAGGGAGCTCTGGAAACACCATATATTTT | CASSNTGSSGNTIYF | NA | 15 | TRBJ1-3 | TRBV5-1 | many
TGTGCCAGCTCACCCCCCAGGGGGCTAGGCTACACCTTC | CASSPPRGLGYTF | TRBD1 | 13 | TRBJ1-2 | TRBV18 | NA
TGTGCCAGCAGCCGCGGGACCCACGAGCAGTACTTC | CASSRGTHEQYF | NA | 12 | TRBJ2-7 | TRBV4-2 | many
TGTGCCAGCAGTGATAGCGGGAGGGACGGGGAGCTGTTTTTT | CASSDSGRDGELFF | TRBD2 | 14 | TRBJ2-2 | TRBV2 | many
TGTGCCAGCAGACCCCCGGGACAGCCCTACGAGCAGTACTTC | CASRPPGQPYEQYF | TRBD1 | 14 | TRBJ2-7 | TRBV6-2/TRBV6-3 | many
TGTGCCAGCAGCTTGTCGGCTTACGAGCAGTACTTC | CASSLSAYEQYF | NA | 12 | TRBJ2-7 | TRBV7-9 | many
TGTGCCAGCAGTTTGGGGCCAAGAATCTCCTACAATGAGCAGTTCTTC | CASSLGPRISYNEQFF | NA | 16 | TRBJ2-1 | TRBV28 | many
TGTGCCAGCAGTCCGCGGACTAGCGGGAGTATCTCCTACAATGAGCAGTTCTTC | CASSPRTSGSISYNEQFF | TRBD2 | 18 | TRBJ2-1 | TRBV6-2/TRBV6-3 | few
TGTGCCAGCAGCAAGAATGCGGCTGAAGCTTTCTTT | CASSKNAAEAFF | NA | 12 | TRBJ1-1 | TRBV5-4 | NA
TGCAGCGTTGAGTGGACTAGCGGGAGTATGGGTACGCAGTATTTT | CSVEWTSGSMGTQYF | TRBD2 | 15 | TRBJ2-3 | TRBV29-1 | NA
TGTGCCAGCAGCGAGGGGAGGAGTTTGGGTGAGCAGTTCTTC | CASSEGRSLGEQFF | NA | 14 | TRBJ2-1 | TRBV28 | NA
TGTGCCAGCAGACCACGGACTAGCGGGAGCAGCTCCTACAATGAGCAGTTCTTC | CASRPRTSGSSSYNEQFF | TRBD2 | 18 | TRBJ2-1 | TRBV28 | many
TGTGCCAGCAGCTCGGACAGGGGAATGGGCTACACCTTC | CASSSDRGMGYTF | TRBD1 | 13 | TRBJ1-2 | TRBV7-2 | many
TGTGCCAGCAGCGGACAGGGGGGTAATGAAAAACTGTTTTTT | CASSGQGGNEKLFF | TRBD1 | 14 | TRBJ1-4 | TRBV9 | few
TGTGCCAGCAGCCAAGATTGGGGGCAGGGTCTTAATTCACCCCTCCACTTT | CASSQDWGQGLNSPLHF | NA | 17 | TRBJ1-6 | TRBV14 | few
TGTGCCAGTAGTATAACGGGGGTGGAAGAGACCCAGTACTTC | CASSITGVEETQYF | NA | 14 | TRBJ2-5 | TRBV19 | few
TGTGCCACCAGCAGTTCGGGGCCTGGAAACACCATATATTTT | CATSSSGPGNTIYF | NA | 14 | TRBJ1-3 | TRBV15 | few